This T cell receptor (beta chain) was identified during a study of T cell clones after liver transplantation. At the level of the study: Samples came from ITN030ST, which attempted immunosuppression withdrawal within 2 years of liver transplantation. Subjects received no induction therapy and standard immunosuppression until randomization at 12-24 months post-transplant. Study observations and caveats: Small, mixed patient groups and varying post-transplant times limit these conclusions. The donor-reactive repertoire was only partly measurable in two subjects, lacking donor cells.

Assay used: immunoSEQ multiplex PCR; TCRdb lists only in-frame clones, some missing. The sample lists roughly 97,000 clones, more than 75% occurring once. The V end lost 0 bases, the J end lost 0 bases, and 6 bases lay between the germline ends. There are 15 residues in the CDR3. Germline V lookup: CDR1 SGDLS, CDR2 YYNGEE. Of note for this clone: What it recognizes is unknown.

This specimen was CD4+ T cells from blood, taken before liver transplant. The chain carries TRBV9 and TRBJ2-2, with D perhaps TRBD1 (5 bases). The sequence derives from a human donor who received a liver transplant. CDR3 DNA sequence: TGTGCCAGCAGCGTAGTAGGGGCGAACACCGGGGAGCTGTTTTTT. Residues: CASSVVGANTGELFF.